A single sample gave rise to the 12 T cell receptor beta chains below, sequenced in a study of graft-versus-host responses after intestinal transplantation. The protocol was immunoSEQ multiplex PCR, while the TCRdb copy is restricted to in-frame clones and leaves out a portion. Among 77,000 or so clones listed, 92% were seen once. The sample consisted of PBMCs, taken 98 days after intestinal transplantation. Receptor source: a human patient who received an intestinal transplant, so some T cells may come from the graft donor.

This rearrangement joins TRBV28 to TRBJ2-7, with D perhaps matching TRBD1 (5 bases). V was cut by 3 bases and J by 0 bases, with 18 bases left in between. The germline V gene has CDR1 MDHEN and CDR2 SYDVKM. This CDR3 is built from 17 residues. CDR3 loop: CASSFNLRGGSSYEQYF. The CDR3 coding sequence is TGTGCCAGCAGTTTTAACCTTAGGGGCGGTAGCTCCTACGAGCAGTACTTC.

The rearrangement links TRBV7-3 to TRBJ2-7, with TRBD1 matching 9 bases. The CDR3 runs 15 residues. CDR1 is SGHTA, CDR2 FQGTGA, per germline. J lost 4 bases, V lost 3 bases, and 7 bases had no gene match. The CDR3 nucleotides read TGTGCCAGCAGCTTGGGGGGACAGGGACCTTACGAGCAGTACTTC. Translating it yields CASSLGGQGPYEQYF.

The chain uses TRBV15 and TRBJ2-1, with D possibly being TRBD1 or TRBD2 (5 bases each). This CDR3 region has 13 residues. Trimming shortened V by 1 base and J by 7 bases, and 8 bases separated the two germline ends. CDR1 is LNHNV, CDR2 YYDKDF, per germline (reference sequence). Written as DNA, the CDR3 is TGTGCCACCAGCAGAGTAGGGGAGAATGAGCAGTTCTTC. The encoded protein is CATSRVGENEQFF.

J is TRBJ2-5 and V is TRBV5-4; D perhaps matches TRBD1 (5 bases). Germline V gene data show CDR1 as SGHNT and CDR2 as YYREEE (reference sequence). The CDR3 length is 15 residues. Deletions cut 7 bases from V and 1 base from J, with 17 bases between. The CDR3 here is CASSPRGATQETQYF. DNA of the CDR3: TGTGCCAGCTCCCCCCGTGGGGCGACCCAAGAGACCCAGTACTTC.

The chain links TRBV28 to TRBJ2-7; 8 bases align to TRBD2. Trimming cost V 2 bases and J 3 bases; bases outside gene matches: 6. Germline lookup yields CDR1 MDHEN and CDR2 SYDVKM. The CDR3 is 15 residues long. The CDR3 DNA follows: TGTGCCAGCAGTTTACTTAGCGGGGTATTCTACGAGCAGTACTTC. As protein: CASSLLSGVFYEQYF. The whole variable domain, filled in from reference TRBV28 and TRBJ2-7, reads DVKVTQSSRYLVKRTGEKVFLECVQDMDHENMFWYRQDPGLGLRLIYFSYDVKMKEKGDIPEGYSVSREKKERFSLILESASTNQTSMYLCASSLLSGVFYEQYFGPGTRLTVT.

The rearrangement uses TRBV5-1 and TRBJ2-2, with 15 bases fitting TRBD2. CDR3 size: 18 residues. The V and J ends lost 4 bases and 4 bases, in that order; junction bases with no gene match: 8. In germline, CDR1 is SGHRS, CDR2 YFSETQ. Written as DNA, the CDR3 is TGCGCCAGCAGCCTGGGACTAGCGGGAGGAGGGATCACCGGGGAGCTGTTTTTT. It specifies CASSLGLAGGGITGELFF.

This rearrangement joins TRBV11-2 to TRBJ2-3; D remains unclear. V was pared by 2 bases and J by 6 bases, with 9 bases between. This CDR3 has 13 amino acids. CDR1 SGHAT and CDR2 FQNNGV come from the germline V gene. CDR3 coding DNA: TGTGCCAGCAGCTTATTAGATTCGGATACGCAGTATTTT. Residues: CASSLLDSDTQYF.

The CDR3 region is CASSYWGEQYF. As DNA, the CDR3 is TGTGCCAGCAGTTACTGGGGCGAGCAGTACTTC. The chain carries TRBV6-5 and TRBJ2-7, with D unclear. The germline V and J ends were trimmed by 1 base and 6 bases, with 4 bases remaining between them. Germline V gives CDR1 MNHEY, CDR2 SVGAGI. The CDR3 is made up of 11 amino acids.

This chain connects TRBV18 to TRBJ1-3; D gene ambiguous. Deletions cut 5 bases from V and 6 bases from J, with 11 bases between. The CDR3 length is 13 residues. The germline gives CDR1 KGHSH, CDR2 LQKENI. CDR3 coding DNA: TGTGCCAGCTCAAGGAAGGAGGCAAACACCATATATTTT. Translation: CASSRKEANTIYF.

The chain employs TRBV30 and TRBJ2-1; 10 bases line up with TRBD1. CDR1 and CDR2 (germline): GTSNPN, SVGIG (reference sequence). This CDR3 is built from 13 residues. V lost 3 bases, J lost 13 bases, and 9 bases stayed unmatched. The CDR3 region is CAWRDRGRTSQFF. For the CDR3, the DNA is TGTGCCTGGAGAGACAGGGGGCGGACTAGCCAGTTCTTC.

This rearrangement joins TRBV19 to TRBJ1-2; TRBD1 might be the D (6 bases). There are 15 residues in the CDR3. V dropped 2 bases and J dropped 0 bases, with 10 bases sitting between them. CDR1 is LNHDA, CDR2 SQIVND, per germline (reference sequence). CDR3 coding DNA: TGTGCCAGTAGTATAAAAGGGGGGCCTAACTATGGCTACACCTTC. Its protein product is CASSIKGGPNYGYTF. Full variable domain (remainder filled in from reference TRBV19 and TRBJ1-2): DGGITQSPKYLFRKEGQNVTLSCEQNLNHDAMYWYRQDPGQGLRLIYYSQIVNDFQKGDIAEGYSVSREKKESFPLTVTSAQKNPTAFYLCASSIKGGPNYGYTFGSGTRLTVV.

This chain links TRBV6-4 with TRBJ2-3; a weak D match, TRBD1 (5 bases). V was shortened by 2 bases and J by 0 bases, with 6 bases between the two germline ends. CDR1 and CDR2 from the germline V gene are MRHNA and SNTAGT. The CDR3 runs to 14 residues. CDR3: CASSDGASTDTQYF. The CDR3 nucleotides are TGTGCCAGCAGTGACGGGGCTAGCACAGATACGCAGTATTTT.